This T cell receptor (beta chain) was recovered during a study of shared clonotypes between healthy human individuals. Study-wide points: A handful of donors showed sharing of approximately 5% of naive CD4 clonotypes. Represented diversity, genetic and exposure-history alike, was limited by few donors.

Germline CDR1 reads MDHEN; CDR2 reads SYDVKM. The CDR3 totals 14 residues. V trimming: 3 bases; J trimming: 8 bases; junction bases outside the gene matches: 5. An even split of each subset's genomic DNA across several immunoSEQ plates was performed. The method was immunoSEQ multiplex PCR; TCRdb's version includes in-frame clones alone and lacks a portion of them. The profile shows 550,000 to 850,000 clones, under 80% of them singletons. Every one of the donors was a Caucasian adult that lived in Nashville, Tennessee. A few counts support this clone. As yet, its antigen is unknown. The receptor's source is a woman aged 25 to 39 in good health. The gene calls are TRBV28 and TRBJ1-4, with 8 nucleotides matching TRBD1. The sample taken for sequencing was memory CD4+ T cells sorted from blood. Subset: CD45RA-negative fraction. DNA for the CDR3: TGTGCCAGCAGTTTCACAGGGGGACGGGAAAAACTGTTTTTT. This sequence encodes CASSFTGGREKLFF. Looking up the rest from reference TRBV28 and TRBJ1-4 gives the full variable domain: DVKVTQSSRYLVKRTGEKVFLECVQDMDHENMFWYRQDPGLGLRLIYFSYDVKMKEKGDIPEGYSVSREKKERFSLILESASTNQTSMYLCASSFTGGREKLFFGSGTQLSVL.